The clone carrying this TCR beta chain is a singleton in its sample. This entry is derived from a study of blood T cell repertoires in COVID-19. Study-wide background: Nucleic acid was either cDNA or gDNA, and it came from T cells, B-cell-depleted T cells, or PBMCs.

V gave up 3 bases and J gave up 2 bases; unmatched junction bases: 3. The CDR3 has 13 residues. Germline V gene sequence: CDR1 GTSNPN, CDR2 SVGIG (reference sequence). Assay: immunoSEQ multiplex PCR; the TCRdb copy retains only in-frame clones and omits some. The repertoire holds about 200,000 clones, with 80% to 90% as singletons. The rearrangement uses TRBV30 and TRBJ1-1, with 7 bases lining up with TRBD1. The receptor comes from a human donor in a cohort sampled during active COVID-19. Sequencing input: peripheral blood. The CDR3 DNA sequence: TGTGCCTGGAGCGGGGACAGTAACACTGAAGCTTTCTTT. This translates into CAWSGDSNTEAFF.